What follows are 14 T cell receptor beta chains derived from one specimen sequenced in a study of blood T cell repertoires in COVID-19. TCRdb's copy holds only in-frame clones and misses some; the assay was immunoSEQ multiplex PCR. This table holds some 100,000 clones, about 86% found once. Sequencing input: peripheral blood. These receptors all come from a woman in her 70s with acute or convalescent COVID-19.

This chain joins TRBV6-1 and TRBJ1-2, with D tentatively TRBD1 (5 bases). The CDR3 contains 14 residues. The V end lost 1 base, the J end lost 4 bases, and 10 bases lay between the germline ends. CDR1 MNHNS and CDR2 SASEGT come from the germline V gene. For the CDR3, the DNA is TGTGCCAGCAGTGAAGGGGGGGTTAGCTATGGCTACACCTTC. Amino acids: CASSEGGVSYGYTF.

This chain joins TRBV10-3 and TRBJ2-7; no clear D gene. The CDR3 is 11 amino acids. Germline V lookup: CDR1 ENHRY, CDR2 SYGVKD. Trimming stripped 4 bases from V and 5 bases from J, with 6 bases between. The CDR3 nucleotides read TGTGCCATCAGTGGGAGCGACGAGCAGTACTTC. This translates into CAISGSDEQYF.

This clone came up a few times. This chain joins TRBV4-1 and TRBJ1-5, with TRBD1 as a possible D gene (5 bases). The length of the CDR3 is 16 residues. V was trimmed by 2 bases and J by 1 base, leaving 12 bases between them. Germline V lookup: CDR1 MGHRA, CDR2 YSYEKL. Written as DNA, the CDR3 is TGCGCCAGCAGCCAATCAGGGAACCCCAGCAATCAGCCCCAGCATTTT. Protein sequence: CASSQSGNPSNQPQHF.

The rearrangement uses TRBV28 and TRBJ2-7, with 9 bases lining up with TRBD1. V was pared by 6 bases and J by 2 bases, with 5 bases of the junction left unmatched. This CDR3 comprises 14 residues. CDR1 is MDHEN and CDR2 is SYDVKM in the germline V gene. The CDR3 bases are TGTGCCAGCAGAATAAACAGGGGGCCCTACGAGCAGTACTTC. Amino acids: CASRINRGPYEQYF.

The rearrangement links TRBV5-5 to TRBJ2-1, with 15 bases aligning to TRBD2. CDR3 length: 18 amino acids. V shed 1 base and J 9 bases; nucleotides not matched to a gene: 11. Per germline, CDR1 SGHKS and CDR2 YYEKEE (reference sequence). DNA of the CDR3: TGTGCCAGCAGCTTGTGGAGCGGGACTAGCGGGAGGATTGGTGAGCAGTTCTTC. It yields the protein CASSLWSGTSGRIGEQFF.

About this clone itself: At the DNA level, this CDR3 is encoded by other sequences in the same sample as well. This chain uses TRBV5-4 with TRBJ2-7; D may be TRBD1 (6 bases). The V gene lost 3 bases and the J gene lost 4 bases, with 8 bases spanning the gap. The CDR3 is 12 residues long. The germline V gene has CDR1 SGHNT and CDR2 YYREEE (reference sequence). CDR3 sequence: CASSSRGYEQYF. DNA of the CDR3: TGTGCCAGCAGCTCCAGGGGTTACGAGCAGTACTTC.

V is TRBV2 and J is TRBJ2-7; tentatively, D is TRBD1 (6 bases). V dropped 10 bases and J dropped 3 bases, with 16 bases sitting between them. The CDR3 covers 13 residues. The germline gives CDR1 SNHLY, CDR2 FYNNEI. The CDR3 reads CATPSQGSYEQYF. The CDR3 nucleotides read TGTGCCACACCGAGCCAGGGGAGCTACGAGCAGTACTTC.

The chain links TRBV27 to TRBJ2-5, with TRBD2 matching 15 bases. Germline loops: CDR1 MNHEY, CDR2 SMNVEV (reference sequence). Germline trimming cut 4 bases from V and 8 bases from J; bases unmatched to any gene: 8. This CDR3 region has 16 residues. The CDR3 is CASSSTPGLAGGTQYF. CDR3 sequence (DNA): TGTGCCAGCAGTTCAACCCCGGGACTAGCGGGGGGCACCCAGTACTTC.

This clone has just one count. This sequence joins TRBV2 and TRBJ2-1; TRBD1 matches 7 bases. This CDR3 is 15 amino acids long. Trimming cost V 8 bases and J 6 bases; bases outside gene matches: 13. Germline V lookup: CDR1 SNHLY, CDR2 FYNNEI. The CDR3 sequence is CASGGRQGRSNEQFF. The CDR3 coding sequence is TGTGCCAGCGGTGGGAGACAGGGACGAAGCAATGAGCAGTTCTTC.

This rearrangement joins TRBV21-1 to TRBJ2-7; no check of the table's D call, TRBD1, against the DNA was made. TRBV21-1 is given as a pseudogene. The CDR3 covers 16 residues. CDR3 coding DNA: TGTGCCAGCAGTCCAATAGTGGGACAGACCGTATACGAGCAGTACTTC. Translated, it gives CASSPIVGQTVYEQYF.

The chain has TRBV19 and TRBJ2-2; D unresolved. This CDR3 has 14 residues. With 2 bases removed from V and 1 base from J, the gap between germline ends came to 5 bases. CDR1 and CDR2 from the germline V gene are LNHDA and SQIVND (reference sequence). The CDR3 nucleotides read TGTGCCAGTAGTATACGCAGGAACACCGGGGAGCTGTTTTTT. It specifies CASSIRRNTGELFF. Combining the CDR3 with reference TRBV19 and TRBJ2-2 gives the whole variable domain DGGITQSPKYLFRKEGQNVTLSCEQNLNHDAMYWYRQDPGQGLRLIYYSQIVNDFQKGDIAEGYSVSREKKESFPLTVTSAQKNPTAFYLCASSIRRNTGELFFGEGSRLTVL.

The J gene is TRBJ2-5, the V gene TRBV7-3; TRBD1 matches 7 bases. Germline V gene sequence: CDR1 SGHTA, CDR2 FQGTGA. With V trimmed by 8 bases and J by 3 bases, 6 bases remained unmatched. The CDR3 extends over 13 amino acids. The CDR3 is CASGRDRKETQYF. The DNA of the CDR3 is TGTGCCAGCGGACGGGACAGAAAAGAGACCCAGTACTTC.

This chain uses TRBV7-7 with TRBJ2-1; weak D call: TRBD1 (6 bases). Per the germline V gene, CDR1 is SSHAT and CDR2 is FNYEAQ (reference sequence). The CDR3 sequence is 15 residues long. Trimming cost V 2 bases and J 9 bases, with 17 bases left between them. The DNA for the CDR3 is TGTGCCAGCAGCTTATTAGGGGGAGTCCCGGGTGAGCAGTTCTTC. Its translation is CASSLLGGVPGEQFF.

The genes are TRBV7-9 and TRBJ1-4; D unclear. From germline, CDR1 is SEHNR and CDR2 FQNEAQ (reference sequence). CDR3 length: 15 amino acids. The V and J ends lost 5 bases and 0 bases respectively, with 10 bases between them. The CDR3 here is CASSPTGSTNEKLFF. The CDR3 DNA is TGTGCCAGCAGCCCAACGGGGTCAACTAATGAAAAACTGTTTTTT.